These T cell receptor beta chains were read from a single sample in a study of human T cells and chemical hapten exposure. MiXCR, applied by TCRdb to the RACE reads, yields one record per CDR3 protein. This table holds 75,000 to 90,000 distinct CDR3 sequences, less than 11% found once. Here the sequenced sample was whole blood, taken in connection with sensitization to the hapten diphenylcyclopropenone (DPC). The receptors were sampled from a woman aged 45-65 years with alopecia areata. Some clones in this sample may be carry-over from other donors' samples. Both conserved end residues are part of each CDR3. A D gene is named only where the DNA matches it firmly. Only some rows state a clone size, as once, few, many or a class for expanded clones.

j_call cdr3_length clone_size d_call v_call cdr3_aa cdr3_nt
TRBJ1-2 15 many . TRBV4-3 CASSPGSAANYGYTF TGCGCCAGCAGCCCCGGATCGGCAGCTAACTATGGCTACACCTTC
TRBJ2-5 14 few TRBD1 TRBV4-2 CASSHVTGYETQYF TGTGCCAGCAGCCACGTGACAGGGTACGAGACCCAGTACTTC
TRBJ2-1 15 many TRBD2 TRBV19 CASSTARDYLNEQFF TGTGCCAGTAGTACCGCCCGGGACTACCTCAATGAGCAGTTCTTC
TRBJ2-7 17 many . TRBV6-5 CASSYSIRPGGIHEQYF TGTGCCAGCAGTTACTCGATCCGACCGGGCGGAATTCACGAGCAGTACTTC
TRBJ2-1 15 many . TRBV7-2 CASSLTTTHGDEQFF TGTGCCAGCAGCTTAACGACTACTCACGGGGATGAGCAGTTCTTC
TRBJ1-5 13 few . TRBV12-3/TRBV12-4 CASSLYRDQPQHF TGTGCCAGCAGTTTATATCGGGATCAGCCCCAGCATTTT
TRBJ1-1 14 . TRBD1 TRBV5-1 CASSGGQLNTEAFF TGCGCCAGCAGCGGGGGACAGCTGAACACTGAAGCTTTCTTT
TRBJ1-5 12 medium-sized . TRBV3-1 CASSQRGQPQHF TGTGCCAGCAGCCAAAGGGGACAGCCCCAGCATTTT
TRBJ2-7 14 . . TRBV28 CASSLFRQLYEQYF TGTGCCAGCAGTTTATTTCGTCAGCTCTACGAGCAGTACTTC
TRBJ2-1 15 many . TRBV5-1 CASSLGKNPYNEQFF TGCGCCAGCAGCTTGGGGAAAAACCCCTACAATGAGCAGTTCTTC
TRBJ1-1 20 . TRBD1 TRBV19 CASSIPQYRGRRDMNTEAFF TGTGCCAGTAGTATTCCCCAATACAGGGGTAGGAGGGACATGAACACTGAAGCTTTCTTT
TRBJ2-3 15 many TRBD2 TRBV20-1 CSARGLAVITDTQYF TGCAGTGCTAGAGGGCTAGCGGTGATCACAGATACGCAGTATTTT
TRBJ2-1 20 many TRBD2 TRBV28 CASTDGLAGDVASSYNEQFF TGTGCCAGCACCGATGGACTAGCGGGGGATGTAGCGAGCTCCTACAATGAGCAGTTCTTC
TRBJ2-1 15 few . TRBV21-1 CASSKVVAAPFEQFF TGTGCCAGCAGCAAAGTTGTGGCGGCGCCTTTTGAGCAGTTCTTC
TRBJ2-1 16 few TRBD1 TRBV9 CASSVVGGGQGNEQFF TGTGCCAGCAGCGTAGTAGGGGGAGGACAGGGGAATGAGCAGTTCTTC
TRBJ2-5 13 . . TRBV5-5 CATMGAATETQYF TGTGCCACCATGGGGGCCGCAACAGAGACCCAGTACTTC
TRBJ2-3 16 . TRBD1 TRBV4-3 CASSQVTGTGLNTQYF TGCGCCAGCAGCCAAGTCACGGGGACAGGGTTGAATACGCAGTATTTT
TRBJ2-7 11 . . TRBV10-1 CASRAAYEQYF TGCGCCAGCCGGGCCGCCTACGAGCAGTACTTC
TRBJ2-1 19 . TRBD2 TRBV29-1 CSVSPRASGRGSSYNEQFF TGCAGCGTTTCGCCCCGGGCTAGCGGGAGGGGGAGCTCCTACAATGAGCAGTTCTTC
TRBJ2-7 15 many . TRBV28 CASSFGSGLWVEQYF TGTGCCAGCAGTTTCGGTAGCGGACTTTGGGTGGAGCAGTACTTC
TRBJ1-5 17 many . TRBV6-6 CASSYPGTPDSNQPQHF TGTGCCAGCAGTTACCCCGGGACACCCGATAGCAATCAGCCCCAGCATTTT
TRBJ2-7 14 . TRBD1 TRBV10-3 CAIRAGTGSPEQYF TGTGCCATCAGGGCAGGGACAGGGTCTCCCGAGCAGTACTTC
TRBJ2-3 12 . . TRBV7-2 CASSAGSDTQYF TGTGCCAGCAGCGCTGGATCAGATACGCAGTATTTT
TRBJ2-1 17 . TRBD2 TRBV6-2/TRBV6-3 CASSYSPASGIYNEQFF TGTGCCAGCAGTTACTCCCCGGCTAGCGGGATTTACAATGAGCAGTTCTTC
TRBJ2-1 16 . TRBD2 TRBV7-2 CASSLGSSGTHNEQFF TGTGCCAGCAGCTTAGGGTCTAGCGGGACTCACAATGAGCAGTTCTTC
TRBJ2-1 14 few TRBD2 TRBV20-1 CSALPRTSIDEQFF TGCAGTGCGCTCCCCCGGACTAGCATCGATGAGCAGTTCTTC
TRBJ2-6 16 . . TRBV5-1 CASSSTVTSGANVLTF TGCGCCAGCAGCTCAACCGTTACCTCTGGGGCCAACGTCCTGACTTTC
TRBJ2-3 15 . TRBD2 TRBV5-1 CASSVTSGSTDTQYF TGCGCCAGCAGCGTGACTAGCGGATCCACAGATACGCAGTATTTT